Shown below are 24 T cell receptor beta chains from a single sample sequenced in a study of T-cell memory formation after mild COVID-19. TCRdb ran MiXCR on the 5' RACE reads and lists one entry per CDR3 protein. The table lists 340,000 or so distinct CDR3 sequences, 13% of them singletons. The sequenced sample consisted of PBMCs or a T cell subset sorted from them (not recorded which). Every receptor here comes from a man aged 18 to 30 who had mild COVID-19 (a few samples of this study predate the infection). Cell type and time point are not known.

CDR3 DNA sequence: TGCAGTACCGGGACAGGGGGCGCCTATGGCTACACCTTC. Residues: CSTGTGGAYGYTF. This chain uses TRBV20-1 with TRBJ1-2; 12 nucleotides agree with TRBD1. The CDR3 is 13 amino acids. Germline V CDR1 and CDR2: DFQATT, SNEGSKA (reference sequence). Germline trimming cut 8 bases from V and 4 bases from J; bases unmatched to any gene: 5.

The CDR3 DNA sequence: TGTGCCAGCAGCTTCAACCACGGAGACACTGAAGCTTTCTTT. Translation gives CASSFNHGDTEAFF. The chain uses TRBV7-3 and TRBJ1-1; D is unresolved. The CDR3 has 14 amino acids. The V gene's germline CDR1 is SGHTA and CDR2 FQGTGA. Trimming took off 3 bases at V and 3 bases at J, with 11 bases between the two ends.

The chain employs TRBV6-6 and TRBJ1-6; perhaps TRBD1 as D (5 bases). Germline-derived CDR1 and CDR2 are MNHNY and SVGAGI (reference sequence). The CDR3 covers 14 residues. V was shortened by 5 bases and J by 9 bases, with 14 bases between the two germline ends. The CDR3 DNA is TGTGCCAGCAGTCCCGCCCAGGGAGGTTCACCCCTCCACTTT. Protein product: CASSPAQGGSPLHF.

The CDR3 DNA is TGTGCCAGCAGTCCAGGGGTAGGTTCACCCCTCCACTTT. Encoded protein: CASSPGVGSPLHF. V gene TRBV12-3 or TRBV12-4 combines with J gene TRBJ1-6, with D possibly TRBD1 on 6 matching bases. V gave up 5 bases and J gave up 9 bases, with 11 bases separating them. The CDR3 consists of 13 residues.

This clonotype was counted only a few times. The J gene is TRBJ2-7, the V gene TRBV6-2 or TRBV6-3, with a possible D match to TRBD2 (5 bases). CDR3 length equals 10 residues. Germline CDR1 is MNHEY and CDR2 is SVGEGT. Trimming removed 9 bases at V and 12 bases at J, with 15 bases between. CDR3 sequence (DNA): TGTGCCAGTGAGGAGGACCCCTCGTACTTC. It encodes CASEEDPSYF.

The CDR3 loop reads CASSSTGGFGYGYTF. The CDR3 nucleotides read TGTGCCAGCAGTTCCACAGGGGGCTTTGGATATGGCTACACCTTC. The chain links TRBV12-3 or TRBV12-4 to TRBJ1-2; TRBD1 matches 9 bases. Trimming took 4 bases from V and 5 from J; bases not matched to a gene: 8. The CDR3 extends over 15 amino acids.

V is TRBV9 and J is TRBJ2-5; 9 positions match TRBD2. The V and J ends lost 5 bases and 5 bases, in that order; junction bases with no gene match: 10. This CDR3 has 15 residues. CDR1 and CDR2 from the germline V gene are SGDLS and YYNGEE. CDR3 residues: CASSRGGGASETQYF. The CDR3 DNA follows: TGTGCCAGCAGTCGAGGCGGGGGGGCCTCGGAGACCCAGTACTTC.

The gene calls are TRBV12-5 and TRBJ2-5, with a tentative D call TRBD2 (5 bases). Trimming removed 1 base from V and 3 bases from J, with 15 bases in between. Germline V CDR1 and CDR2: LGHNT, FRNRAP. This CDR3 has 16 amino acids. The CDR3 coding sequence is TGTGCTAGTGGTTTGGGAGAACGGGCAGCGGAAGAGACCCAGTACTTC. Protein product: CASGLGERAAEETQYF.

The V call is TRBV5-4, the J call TRBJ2-3, with 9 bases that match TRBD2. The trim removed 0 bases at V and 7 bases at J, leaving 6 bases unmatched. Germline V gene data show CDR1 as SGHNT and CDR2 as YYREEE (reference sequence). The CDR3 loop spans 15 amino acids. CDR3: CASSLARGGPNTQYF. The CDR3 DNA is TGTGCCAGCAGCTTGGCGCGGGGGGGCCCGAATACGCAGTATTTT.

This clonotype was recorded a few times. V usage is TRBV2 and J usage is TRBJ1-5; D remains unclear. The CDR3 has 13 residues. Germline CDR1 is SNHLY and CDR2 is FYNNEI. The ends were cut back, 3 bases at V and 0 bases at J, with 3 bases in the middle. CDR3 sequence reads: CASSEGSNQPQHF. CDR3 sequence (DNA): TGTGCCAGCAGTGAGGGTAGCAATCAGCCCCAGCATTTT.

A few counts support this clonotype. The gene calls are TRBV25-1 and TRBJ1-3; D unresolved. CDR1 MGHDK and CDR2 SYGVNS come from the germline V gene. This CDR3 is built from 15 residues. V was shortened by 2 bases and J by 4 bases, with 12 bases between the two germline ends. The CDR3 nucleotides read TGTGCCAGCAGTGAAGTCGGACCGGTCGGAAACACCATATATTTT. It is translated as CASSEVGPVGNTIYF. The full variable domain, its missing parts supplied by reference TRBV25-1 and TRBJ1-3, is EADIYQTPRYLVIGTGKKITLECSQTMGHDKMYWYQQDPGMELHLIHYSYGVNSTEKGDLSSESTVSRIRTEHFPLTLESARPSHTSQYLCASSEVGPVGNTIYFGEGSWLTVV.

This clonotype was counted at least ten times. The CDR3, as DNA: TGCGCCAGCAGCCTCGGGACAGGGGCGTTGAACACTGAAGCTTTCTTT. This sequence encodes CASSLGTGALNTEAFF. The V gene is TRBV5-1, the J gene TRBJ1-1, with 10 bases lining up with TRBD1. CDR1 and CDR2 from the germline V gene are SGHRS and YFSETQ. V was clipped by 4 bases and J by 0 bases; unmatched bases: 6. The CDR3 has 16 residues.

This clonotype was observed a handful of times. The rearrangement links TRBV28 to TRBJ1-5; D might be TRBD1 (5 bases). The CDR3 runs to 16 residues. Trimming pared 4 bases from V and 0 bases from J, leaving 13 bases between. CDR1 and CDR2 (germline): MDHEN, SYDVKM. The CDR3: CASSSLQDYSNQPQHF. As DNA, the CDR3 is TGTGCCAGCAGTTCCTTACAGGATTATAGCAATCAGCCCCAGCATTTT.

In its sample, this clonotype was seen a few times. The chain combines TRBV6-5 with TRBJ2-6; D is unclear. The V and J ends lost 0 bases and 3 bases respectively, with 6 bases between them. Per germline, CDR1 MNHEY and CDR2 SVGAGI. This CDR3 has 15 residues. DNA of the CDR3: TGTGCCAGCAGTTACTCGGGCGTTGGGGCCAACGTCCTGACTTTC. Translating it yields CASSYSGVGANVLTF.

This sequence joins TRBV19 and TRBJ2-7; D perhaps matches TRBD1 (6 bases). Trimming removed 2 bases at V and 7 bases at J, with 15 bases between. This CDR3 is built from 14 residues. Germline values: CDR1 LNHDA, CDR2 SQIVND (reference sequence). CDR3 DNA sequence: TGTGCCAGTAGTATACAGGGGAGCTCGGGAGAGCAGTACTTC. It encodes CASSIQGSSGEQYF.

This clonotype has just a few counts. The rearrangement links TRBV9 to TRBJ2-1, with D perhaps TRBD1 (6 bases). V lost 4 bases, J lost 0 bases, and 26 bases lay in between. Germline lookup yields CDR1 SGDLS and CDR2 YYNGEE. The CDR3 is made up of 20 amino acids. CDR3 residues: CASSSPQGSEMMSSYNEQFF. CDR3 nucleotide sequence: TGTGCCAGCAGCTCCCCCCAGGGGTCGGAAATGATGAGCTCCTACAATGAGCAGTTCTTC.

V and J are TRBV20-1 and TRBJ2-4; 7 bases line up with TRBD1. The CDR3 covers 14 residues. Germline V gene sequence: CDR1 DFQATT, CDR2 SNEGSKA (reference sequence). Trimming took 2 bases from V and 8 from J; bases not matched to a gene: 9. The CDR3 here is CSARSMDRKDIQYF. CDR3 DNA sequence: TGCAGTGCTAGATCGATGGACAGGAAGGACATTCAGTACTTC.

This clonotype showed up just a few times. The rearrangement joins TRBV6-5 to TRBJ1-2; 7 nucleotides agree with TRBD1. This CDR3 has 12 amino acids. Germline CDR1 MNHEY, CDR2 SVGAGI. V lost 8 bases and J lost 0; bases outside the gene matches: 0. The CDR3 protein is CASGTANYGYTF. The CDR3 bases are TGTGCCAGCGGGACAGCTAACTATGGCTACACCTTC.

This clonotype was counted once. The genes are TRBV10-3 and TRBJ2-3; a weak D match, TRBD2 (7 bases). Germline CDR1 and CDR2: ENHRY and SYGVKD. Trimming removed 3 bases from V and 4 bases from J, with 14 bases in between. CDR3 length: 15 residues. CDR3 sequence: CAISERGEGADTQYF. The CDR3 coding sequence is TGTGCCATCAGTGAAAGGGGGGAGGGCGCAGATACGCAGTATTTT.

This clonotype was seen a few times. The chain carries TRBV3-1 and TRBJ2-2; D gene ambiguous. V lost 1 base and J 2 bases, leaving 8 bases between the germline ends. The CDR3 contains 15 residues. Germline V gene sequence: CDR1 LGHDT, CDR2 YNNKEL (reference sequence). The CDR3 here is CASSQVRANTGELFF. The CDR3 DNA follows: TGTGCCAGCAGCCAAGTAAGGGCAAACACCGGGGAGCTGTTTTTT.

This clonotype has just a few counts. The chain employs TRBV30 and TRBJ2-3; D ambiguous. Germline V lookup: CDR1 GTSNPN, CDR2 SVGIG (reference sequence). V was pared by 2 bases and J by 3 bases, with 3 bases between. The CDR3 runs to 11 residues. CDR3 region: CAWSRTDTQYF. In nucleotides, the CDR3 is TGTGCCTGGAGTCGGACAGATACGCAGTATTTT.

This clonotype has just a few counts. V is TRBV7-2 and J is TRBJ2-5; 7 bases match TRBD2. J was trimmed by 3 bases and V by 1 base; bases with no gene match: 14. Germline V gives CDR1 SGHTA, CDR2 FQGNSA. The CDR3 is 18 amino acids. The CDR3 region has the DNA TGTGCCAGCAGCTTAGGTTTGCGGTCTAGCGGAGCGAAAGAGACCCAGTACTTC. Protein sequence: CASSLGLRSSGAKETQYF.

This sequence joins TRBV5-1 and TRBJ2-1, with D perhaps TRBD1 or TRBD2 (5 bases each). In germline, CDR1 is SGHRS, CDR2 YFSETQ. The CDR3 runs to 13 residues. V shed 3 bases and J shed 6 bases, with 10 bases lying between them. This CDR3 reads CASSWDGPNEQFF. CDR3 bases: TGCGCCAGCAGCTGGGACGGACCCAATGAGCAGTTCTTC. Combining the CDR3 with reference TRBV5-1 and TRBJ2-1 gives the whole variable domain KAGVTQTPRYLIKTRGQQVTLSCSPISGHRSVSWYQQTPGQGLQFLFEYFSETQRNKGNFPGRFSGRQFSNSRSEMNVSTLELGDSALYLCASSWDGPNEQFFGPGTRLTVL.

This clonotype was seen a handful of times. J is TRBJ2-1 and V is TRBV23-1; 8 bases map to TRBD2. TRBV23-1 is annotated as an ORF whose role is uncertain. The CDR3 length is 18 residues. V lost 8 bases to trimming and J lost 0 bases; unmatched junction nucleotides: 15. CDR3 nucleotides: TGCGCCAGCTCGTCTAACGGCGGGGGGCGAAGCTCCTACAATGAGCAGTTCTTC. It translates to CASSSNGGGRSSYNEQFF.